One sample yielded the 22 T cell receptor beta chains listed below, sequenced in a study of cytomegalovirus exposure and HLA in healthy donors (dated by TCRdb to 2016 to 2017). The receptor library was made with the immunoSEQ multiplex PCR assay. The multiplex PCR relied on a mix of 60 forward primers for TCR Vbeta segments and 13 reverse primers for TCR Jbeta segments. As stored in TCRdb, this immuneACCESS dataset retains in-frame rearrangements with V and J assigned. A fraction of the clones does not appear; measured against another copy, unresolved V genes explain less than half of the discrepancy, and the remainder lacks a known reason. Within this sample are over 100,000 clones, with around 80% of them counted one time only. Roughly 23% of the sample goes to the ten largest clones. Sequences were obtained from PBMCs. The receptors come from a young man in good health and CMV-seropositive.

The chain has TRBV30 and TRBJ2-1; 11 bases align to TRBD2. Germline V gene sequence: CDR1 GTSNPN, CDR2 SVGIG (reference sequence). With 5 bases clipped from V and 6 bases from J, the junction kept 6 bases outside the gene matches. The CDR3 extends over 14 amino acids. The CDR3 bases are TGTGCCTGGGACCCCGGACTAGCGGGCAATGAGCAGTTCTTC. It specifies CAWDPGLAGNEQFF.

The rearrangement joins TRBV19 to TRBJ2-6; unclear D gene. Germline CDR1 and CDR2: LNHDA and SQIVND (reference sequence). Trimming left V 2 bases short and J 0 bases short, with 11 bases between. The CDR3 is 17 residues long. Here the CDR3 DNA reads TGTGCCAGTAGTATAACACCGTCAGACTCTGGGGCCAACGTCCTGACTTTC. This gives the protein CASSITPSDSGANVLTF.

The rearrangement links TRBV4-1 to TRBJ2-5; D remains unclear. Trimming cost V 0 bases and J 4 bases, with 12 bases left between them. The CDR3 has 15 amino acids. Germline CDR1 MGHRA, CDR2 YSYEKL. The CDR3 nucleotides are TGCGCCAGCAGCCAAGAGACGCCGAGGAGAGAGACCCAGTACTTC. Amino acids: CASSQETPRRETQYF.

This clone appeared a few times. CDR3 residues: CASSFGGPGYTF. The CDR3 DNA sequence: TGCGCCAGCAGCTTCGGAGGGCCCGGCTACACCTTC. This chain joins TRBV5-1 and TRBJ1-2; D uncertain. This CDR3 is built from 12 residues. V was cut by 2 bases and J by 8 bases, with 10 bases left in between. The germline V gene encodes CDR1 SGHRS and CDR2 YFSETQ. The whole variable domain, remainder taken from reference TRBV5-1 and TRBJ1-2, is KAGVTQTPRYLIKTRGQQVTLSCSPISGHRSVSWYQQTPGQGLQFLFEYFSETQRNKGNFPGRFSGRQFSNSRSEMNVSTLELGDSALYLCASSFGGPGYTFGSGTRLTVV.

CDR3 residues: CAISESEVNPAEQYV. CDR3 coding DNA: TGTGCCATCAGTGAGTCGGAGGTAAATCCCGCCGAGCAGTACGTC. V gene TRBV10-3 combines with J gene TRBJ2-7, with D possibly TRBD2 on 5 matching bases. CDR3 length: 15 amino acids. CDR1 is ENHRY, CDR2 SYGVKD, per germline. Trimming removed 0 bases at V and 6 bases at J, with 15 bases between.

The rearrangement joins TRBV5-1 to TRBJ1-2; 9 nucleotides line up with TRBD1. This CDR3 comprises 16 residues. Germline values: CDR1 SGHRS, CDR2 YFSETQ. Losses at the gene ends were 4 bases for V and 5 bases for J; bases not matched to a gene: 12. The CDR3 here is CASSPYPGQGLYGYTF. CDR3 coding DNA: TGCGCCAGCAGCCCATACCCGGGACAGGGACTTTATGGCTACACCTTC.

The rearrangement links TRBV5-1 to TRBJ1-1, with TRBD1 matching 10 bases. V shed 3 bases and J 6 bases; nucleotides not matched to a gene: 11. CDR3 length: 16 residues. Germline V gives CDR1 SGHRS, CDR2 YFSETQ. For the CDR3, the DNA is TGCGCCAGCAGCTCATTACCGGGACAGGGGATAGCTGAAGCTTTCTTT. The encoded protein is CASSSLPGQGIAEAFF.

In nucleotides, the CDR3 is TGCGCCAGCAATGCGGCAGTGAACTCTGGAAACACCATATATTTT. It specifies CASNAAVNSGNTIYF. The V gene is TRBV4-1, the J gene TRBJ1-3; D gene ambiguous. This CDR3 has 15 residues. Trimming removed 7 bases at V and 0 bases at J, with 13 bases between. Germline CDR1 MGHRA, CDR2 YSYEKL.

This clone occurred a few times. The rearrangement joins TRBV2 to TRBJ1-2; possibly TRBD1 for D (6 bases). V dropped 3 bases and J dropped 4 bases, with 12 bases sitting between them. The CDR3 extends over 14 amino acids. Germline V gene sequence: CDR1 SNHLY, CDR2 FYNNEI. CDR3 residues: CASSDGGAGYGYTF. CDR3 bases: TGTGCCAGCAGTGATGGGGGGGCCGGCTATGGCTACACCTTC.

This clone was recorded a few times. The chain links TRBV5-4 to TRBJ1-4; 9 bases align to TRBD1. Looked up from germline, CDR1 is SGHNT and CDR2 is YYREEE (reference sequence). CDR3 length: 15 residues. Trimming took 4 bases from V and 5 from J; bases not matched to a gene: 6. CDR3 coding DNA: TGTGCCAGCAGCGAATCGACAGGGGGAAATGAAAAACTGTTTTTT. It specifies CASSESTGGNEKLFF.

The V gene is TRBV5-4, the J gene TRBJ2-1; no clear D. The CDR3 has 11 residues. V was trimmed by 1 base and J by 7 bases, leaving 3 bases between them. Germline CDR1 reads SGHNT; CDR2 reads YYREEE (reference sequence). Here the CDR3 DNA reads TGTGCCAGCAGCTTGTTAAATGAGCAGTTCTTC. Translation: CASSLLNEQFF.

This chain links TRBV11-2 with TRBJ2-5; weak D call: TRBD1 (5 bases). Germline V lookup: CDR1 SGHAT, CDR2 FQNNGV. V shed 4 bases and J shed 5 bases, with 5 bases lying between them. The CDR3 loop spans 11 amino acids. For the CDR3, the DNA is TGTGCCAGCAGCTCAGGGGAGACCCAGTACTTC. Its protein is CASSSGETQYF. Drawing the rest from reference TRBV11-2 and TRBJ2-5, the complete variable domain is EAGVAQSPRYKIIEKRQSVAFWCNPISGHATLYWYQQILGQGPKLLIQFQNNGVVDDSQLPKDRFSAERLKGVDSTLKIQPAKLEDSAVYLCASSSGETQYFGPGTRLLVL.

The V gene is TRBV7-9, the J gene TRBJ1-6; 9 bases align to TRBD1. The germline gives CDR1 SEHNR, CDR2 FQNEAQ (reference sequence). The junction had 4 bases not matched to a gene; V was cut back by 4 bases and J by 9 bases. The CDR3 consists of 14 residues. The chain's CDR3 is CASSSGTGSSPLHF. The DNA for the CDR3 is TGTGCCAGCAGCTCCGGGACAGGGTCTTCACCCCTCCACTTT.

V gene TRBV11-2 combines with J gene TRBJ2-3; 7 bases fit TRBD2. Germline CDR1 reads SGHAT; CDR2 reads FQNNGV. Trimming took 5 bases from V and 2 from J; bases not matched to a gene: 10. The CDR3 is made up of 16 amino acids. The CDR3 coding sequence is TGTGCCAGCAGCCCCCGTAGGAGCGGGGACACAGATACGCAGTATTTT. Its protein product is CASSPRRSGDTDTQYF.

The chain has TRBV6-1 and TRBJ1-5; the D gene is possibly TRBD1 (5 bases). Trimming pared 2 bases from V and 1 base from J, leaving 6 bases between. There are 14 residues in the CDR3. Per the germline V gene, CDR1 is MNHNS and CDR2 is SASEGT. This CDR3 is CASSEQGSNQPQHF. The CDR3, as DNA: TGTGCCAGCAGTGAACAGGGCAGCAATCAGCCCCAGCATTTT.

This sequence joins TRBV4-1 and TRBJ1-4; tentatively, D is TRBD1 (5 bases). Trimming took 1 base from V and 8 from J, leaving 8 bases between them. Germline values: CDR1 MGHRA, CDR2 YSYEKL. The CDR3 spans 13 residues. In DNA, the CDR3 is TGCGCCAGCAGCCAAGTGGGGCTCGAAAAACTGTTTTTT. Translating it yields CASSQVGLEKLFF.

V gene TRBV30 combines with J gene TRBJ1-5; maybe TRBD1 (6 bases). The CDR3 sequence is 13 residues long. Germline V CDR1 and CDR2: GTSNPN, SVGIG (reference sequence). V gave up 2 bases and J gave up 7 bases, with 12 bases separating them. The CDR3 spells CAWSFDRRQPQHF. Written as DNA, the CDR3 is TGTGCCTGGAGTTTTGACAGGAGGCAGCCCCAGCATTTT.

The V and J genes are TRBV27 and TRBJ2-5; 9 bases are a match to TRBD1. The J call may be in error: the DNA end matches TRBJ2-7 better. The CDR3 has 13 residues. The germline CDR1 and CDR2 sequences are MNHEY and SMNVEV (reference sequence). CDR3 bases: TGTGCCAGCAGCTGGACAGGGGTTGGCGAGCAGTACTTC. Amino acids: CASSWTGVGEQYF.

CDR3 amino acids: CASSYTSFPTDTQYF. The CDR3 DNA follows: TGTGCCAGCAGCTATACTAGCTTCCCCACAGATACGCAGTATTTT. The rearrangement uses TRBV7-9 and TRBJ2-3; possible D gene TRBD2, 6 bases. The CDR3 runs to 15 residues. CDR1 SEHNR and CDR2 FQNEAQ come from the germline V gene (reference sequence). Trimming cost V 4 bases and J 2 bases, with 13 bases left between them.

This rearrangement joins TRBV20-1 to TRBJ2-7; no clear D gene. Germline CDR1 reads DFQATT; CDR2 reads SNEGSKA (reference sequence). Trimming removed 5 bases at V and 3 bases at J, with 8 bases between. CDR3 length equals 11 residues. CDR3 loop: CSALSGYEQYF. The CDR3 DNA sequence: TGCAGTGCTTTGTCGGGCTACGAGCAGTACTTC.

This clone was seen once. CDR3 DNA sequence: TGTGCCAGCAGTGAAAAACTACAGGGAACCGGAAACACCATATATTTT. It specifies CASSEKLQGTGNTIYF. V and J are TRBV6-1 and TRBJ1-3; D may be TRBD1 (6 bases). The CDR3 extends over 16 amino acids. The V and J ends lost 2 bases and 4 bases respectively, with 15 bases between them. Germline CDR1 MNHNS, CDR2 SASEGT.

This chain links TRBV18 with TRBJ2-2; 8 nucleotides line up with TRBD2. The germline V gene has CDR1 KGHSH and CDR2 LQKENI. The CDR3 consists of 17 residues. The V segment lost 2 bases and the J segment 0 bases; nucleotides outside the gene matches: 5. CDR3 protein: CASSPYLAGANTGELFF. The CDR3 nucleotides read TGTGCCAGCTCACCATACCTAGCGGGCGCGAACACCGGGGAGCTGTTTTTT.